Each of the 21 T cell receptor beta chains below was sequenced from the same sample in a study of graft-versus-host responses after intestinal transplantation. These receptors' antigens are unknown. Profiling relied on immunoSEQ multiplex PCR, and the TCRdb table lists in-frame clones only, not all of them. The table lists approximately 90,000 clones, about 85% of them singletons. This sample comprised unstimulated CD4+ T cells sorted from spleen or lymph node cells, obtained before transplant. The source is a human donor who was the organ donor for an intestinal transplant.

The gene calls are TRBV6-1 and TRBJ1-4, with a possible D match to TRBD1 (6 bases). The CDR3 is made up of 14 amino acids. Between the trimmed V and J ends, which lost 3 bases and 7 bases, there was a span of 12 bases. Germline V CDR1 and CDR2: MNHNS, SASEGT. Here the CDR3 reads CASSEWGRSEKLFF. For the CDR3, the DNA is TGTGCCAGCAGTGAGTGGGGGCGAAGTGAAAAACTGTTTTTT.

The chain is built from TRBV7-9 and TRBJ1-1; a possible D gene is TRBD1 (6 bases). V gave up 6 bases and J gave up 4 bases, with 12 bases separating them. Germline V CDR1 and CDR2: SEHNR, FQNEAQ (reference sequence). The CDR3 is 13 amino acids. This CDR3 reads CASSREGGTEAFF. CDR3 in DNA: TGTGCCAGCAGTCGGGAAGGGGGCACTGAAGCTTTCTTT.

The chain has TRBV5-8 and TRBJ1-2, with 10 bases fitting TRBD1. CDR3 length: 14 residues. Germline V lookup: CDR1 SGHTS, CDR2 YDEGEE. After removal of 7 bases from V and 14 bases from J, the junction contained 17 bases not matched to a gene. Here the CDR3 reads CASLFSGTGALKTF. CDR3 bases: TGTGCCAGCCTATTCAGCGGGACAGGGGCCTTGAAGACCTTC.

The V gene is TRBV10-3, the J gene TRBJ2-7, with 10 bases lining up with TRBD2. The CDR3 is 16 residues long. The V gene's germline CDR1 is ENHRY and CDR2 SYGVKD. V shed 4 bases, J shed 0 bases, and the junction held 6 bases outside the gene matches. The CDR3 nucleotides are TGTGCCATCAGTGGCGGACTAGCGGCCAGCTCCTACGAGCAGTACTTC. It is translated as CAISGGLAASSYEQYF.

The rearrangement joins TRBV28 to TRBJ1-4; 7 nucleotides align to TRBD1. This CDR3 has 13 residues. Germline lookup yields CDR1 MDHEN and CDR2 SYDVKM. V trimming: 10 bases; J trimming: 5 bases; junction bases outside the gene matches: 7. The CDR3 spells CATRQGPNEKLFF. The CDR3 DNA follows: TGTGCCACCCGACAGGGCCCGAATGAAAAACTGTTTTTT.

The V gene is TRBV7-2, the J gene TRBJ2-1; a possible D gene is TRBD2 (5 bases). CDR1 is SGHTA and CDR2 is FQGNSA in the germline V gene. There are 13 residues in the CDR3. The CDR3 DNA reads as TGTGTCTCACTAGGGTTGAGTCGGGATGAGCAGTTCTTC. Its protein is CVSLGLSRDEQFF.

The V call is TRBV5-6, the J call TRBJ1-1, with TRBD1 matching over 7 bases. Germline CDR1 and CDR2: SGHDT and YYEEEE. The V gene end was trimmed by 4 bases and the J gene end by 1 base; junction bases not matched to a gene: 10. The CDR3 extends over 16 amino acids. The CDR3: CASSRPLTGRNTEAFF. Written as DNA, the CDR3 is TGTGCCAGCAGCCGACCCTTGACAGGGAGGAACACTGAAGCTTTCTTT. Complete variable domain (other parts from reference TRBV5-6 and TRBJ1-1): DAGVTQSPTHLIKTRGQQVTLRCSPKSGHDTVSWYQQALGQGPQFIFQYYEEEERQRGNFPDRFSGHQFPNYSSELNVNALLLGDSALYLCASSRPLTGRNTEAFFGQGTRLTVV.

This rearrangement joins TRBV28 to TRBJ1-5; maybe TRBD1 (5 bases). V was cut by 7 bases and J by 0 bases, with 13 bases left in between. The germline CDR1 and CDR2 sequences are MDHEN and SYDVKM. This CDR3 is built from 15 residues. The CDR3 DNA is TGTGCCAGCAAAATCGGGGGAAGTAGCAATCAGCCCCAGCATTTT. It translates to CASKIGGSSNQPQHF.

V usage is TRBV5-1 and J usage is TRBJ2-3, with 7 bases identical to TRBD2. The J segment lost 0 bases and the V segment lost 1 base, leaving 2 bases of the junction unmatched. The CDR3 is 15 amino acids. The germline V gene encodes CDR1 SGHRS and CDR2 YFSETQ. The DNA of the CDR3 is TGCGCCAGCAGCTTGCCGCGGGGGAGCACAGATACGCAGTATTTT. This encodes CASSLPRGSTDTQYF. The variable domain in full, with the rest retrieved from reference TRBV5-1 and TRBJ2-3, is KAGVTQTPRYLIKTRGQQVTLSCSPISGHRSVSWYQQTPGQGLQFLFEYFSETQRNKGNFPGRFSGRQFSNSRSEMNVSTLELGDSALYLCASSLPRGSTDTQYFGPGTRLTVL.

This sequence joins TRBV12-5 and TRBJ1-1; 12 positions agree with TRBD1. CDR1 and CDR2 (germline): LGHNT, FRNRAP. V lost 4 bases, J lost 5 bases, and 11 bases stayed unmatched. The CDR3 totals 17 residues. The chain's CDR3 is CASGSPRDRGQVTEAFF. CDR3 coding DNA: TGTGCTAGTGGTTCCCCCAGGGACAGGGGGCAGGTGACTGAAGCTTTCTTT.

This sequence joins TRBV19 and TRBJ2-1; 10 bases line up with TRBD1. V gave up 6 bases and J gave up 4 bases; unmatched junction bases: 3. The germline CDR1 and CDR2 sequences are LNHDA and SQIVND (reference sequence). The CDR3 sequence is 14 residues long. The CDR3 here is CASRDRGHYNEQFF. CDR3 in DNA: TGTGCCAGTAGAGACAGGGGGCATTACAATGAGCAGTTCTTC.

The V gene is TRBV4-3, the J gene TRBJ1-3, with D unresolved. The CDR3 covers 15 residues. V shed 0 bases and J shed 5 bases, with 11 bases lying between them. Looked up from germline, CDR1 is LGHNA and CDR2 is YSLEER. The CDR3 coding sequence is TGCGCCAGCAGCCAAGAGGTCACAGCTCGAAACACCATATATTTT. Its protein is CASSQEVTARNTIYF.

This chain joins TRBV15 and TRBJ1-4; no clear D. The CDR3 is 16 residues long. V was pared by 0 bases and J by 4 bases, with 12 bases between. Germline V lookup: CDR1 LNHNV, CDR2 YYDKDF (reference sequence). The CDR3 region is CATSRDPGSVNEKLFF. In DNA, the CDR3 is TGTGCCACCAGCAGAGACCCGGGGTCTGTTAATGAAAAACTGTTTTTT.

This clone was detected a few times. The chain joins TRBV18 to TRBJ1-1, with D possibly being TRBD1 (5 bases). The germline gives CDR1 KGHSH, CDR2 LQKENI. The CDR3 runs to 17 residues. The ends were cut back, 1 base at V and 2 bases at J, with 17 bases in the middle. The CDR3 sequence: CASSPLQGGPPNTEAFF. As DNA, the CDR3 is TGTGCCAGCTCACCACTGCAGGGAGGTCCCCCTAACACTGAAGCTTTCTTT.

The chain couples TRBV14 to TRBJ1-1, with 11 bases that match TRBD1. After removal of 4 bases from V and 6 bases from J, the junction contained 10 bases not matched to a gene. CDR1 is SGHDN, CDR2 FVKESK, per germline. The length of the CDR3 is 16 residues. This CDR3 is CASSLRTGGVSAEAFF. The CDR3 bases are TGTGCCAGCAGCCTTCGGACAGGGGGCGTTAGCGCTGAAGCTTTCTTT.

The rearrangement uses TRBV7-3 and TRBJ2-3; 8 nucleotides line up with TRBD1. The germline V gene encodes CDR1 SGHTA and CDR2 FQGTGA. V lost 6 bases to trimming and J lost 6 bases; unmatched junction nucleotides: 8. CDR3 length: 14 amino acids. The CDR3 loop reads CASSIRDRRDTQYF. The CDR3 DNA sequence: TGTGCCAGCAGTATCCGGGACAGGAGGGATACGCAGTATTTT.

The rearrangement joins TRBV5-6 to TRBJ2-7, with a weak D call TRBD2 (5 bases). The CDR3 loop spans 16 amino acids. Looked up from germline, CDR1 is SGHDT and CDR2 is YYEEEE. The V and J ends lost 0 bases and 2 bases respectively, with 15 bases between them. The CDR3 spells CASSLEAALPTYEQYF. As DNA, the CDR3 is TGTGCCAGCAGCTTGGAAGCGGCTCTCCCGACCTACGAGCAGTACTTC.

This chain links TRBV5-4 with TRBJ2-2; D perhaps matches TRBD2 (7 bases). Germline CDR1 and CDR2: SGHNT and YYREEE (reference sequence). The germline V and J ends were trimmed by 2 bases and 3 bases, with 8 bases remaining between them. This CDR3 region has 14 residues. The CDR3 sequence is CASSLGGDTGELFF. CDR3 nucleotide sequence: TGTGCCAGCAGCTTAGGGGGGGACACCGGGGAGCTGTTTTTT.

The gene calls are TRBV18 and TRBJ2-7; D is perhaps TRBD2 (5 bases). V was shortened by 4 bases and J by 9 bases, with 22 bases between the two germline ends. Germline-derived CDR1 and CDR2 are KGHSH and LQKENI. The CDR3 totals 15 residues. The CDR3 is CASSQNTYLGEGQYF. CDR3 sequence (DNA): TGTGCCAGCTCACAAAACACATACTTGGGAGAAGGGCAGTACTTC.

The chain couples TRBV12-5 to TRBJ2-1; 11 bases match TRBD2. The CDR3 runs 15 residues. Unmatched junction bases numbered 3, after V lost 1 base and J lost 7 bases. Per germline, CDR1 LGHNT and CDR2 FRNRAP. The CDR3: CASGLGSSGRNEQFF. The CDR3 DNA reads TGTGCTAGTGGTTTGGGGTCTAGCGGGAGGAATGAGCAGTTCTTC.

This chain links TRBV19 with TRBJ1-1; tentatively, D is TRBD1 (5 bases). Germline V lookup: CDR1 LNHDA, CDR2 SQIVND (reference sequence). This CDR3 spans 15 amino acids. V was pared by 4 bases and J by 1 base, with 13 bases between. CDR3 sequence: CASSTQWGGNTEAFF. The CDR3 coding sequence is TGTGCCAGTAGTACGCAGTGGGGGGGGAACACTGAAGCTTTCTTT.